This record looks at one T cell receptor (beta chain) sequence and its context. Its antigen is unknown. The authors reverse transcribed all of the isolated RNA, so sequencing captured expressed TCRB transcripts. Method: immunoSEQ multiplex PCR; TCRdb's copy keeps in-frame clones and lacks some. The sample contains about 700,000 clones, 13% of which appear only once. This CDR3 region has 13 residues. V dropped 5 bases and J dropped 5 bases, with 10 bases sitting between them. Germline CDR1 MNHNS, CDR2 SASEGT. The record originates from a study of beta chain features in type 1 diabetes. Points from the study as a whole: Whatever favoring of shorter templates PCR might show would apply equally to patients and controls. Among all four CD4+ subsets, Type 1 diabetes patients had TCRB CDR3s that were moderately but significantly shorter.

The source material was naive CD4+ T cells from blood. V gene TRBV6-1 combines with J gene TRBJ2-1, with no clear D. This receptor was obtained from a man aged 18 to 30 with type 1 diabetes. The CDR3 sequence is CASSNTANNEQFF. The CDR3 DNA sequence: TGTGCCAGCAGTAACACAGCGAACAATGAGCAGTTCTTC.